A selection of T cell receptor beta chains follows, all from one sample in a study of metastatic and nonmetastatic thyroid tumors. TCRdb recomputed clones from the PCR reads via MiXCR. Of 20,000 to 25,000 clones in the sample, about 20% were seen once. Sample: blood. The receptors were gathered from a female donor with papillary thyroid cancer or a benign thyroid nodule (not recorded which). Some clones in this sample may be carry-over from other donors' samples. The CDR3 runs from the conserved cysteine through the conserved F or W. A D gene is named only where the DNA matches it firmly. Clone size, where shown, is once, few, many, or a class for clones that have expanded.

size	D	V	J	DNA	CDR3
NA	TRBD1	TRBV2	TRBJ1-4	TGTGCCAGCATCCCGGGACAGGGTAAAGAAAAACTGTTTTTT	CASIPGQGKEKLFF
NA	NA	TRBV5-4	TRBJ2-3	TGTGCCAGCAGCTTGGACTGGAGGGCCGGAGATACGCAGTATTTT	CASSLDWRAGDTQYF
many	TRBD2	TRBV10-3	TRBJ2-2	TGTGCCATCAGTGAGACGGCGGGGGGGCCCCCCGGGGAGCTGTTTTTT	CAISETAGGPPGELFF
few	NA	TRBV28	TRBJ2-7	TGTGCCAGCAGTTTGAAGGGACACTACGAGCAGTACTTC	CASSLKGHYEQYF
NA	TRBD1	TRBV28	TRBJ1-6	TGTGCCAGCAGTGTCTCAACAGGGGATGGGAATTCACCCCTCCACTTT	CASSVSTGDGNSPLHF
many	NA	TRBV12-3/TRBV12-4	TRBJ2-3	TGTGCCAGCAGTTGGAGCGGGCGGGATACGCAGTATTTT	CASSWSGRDTQYF
many	TRBD1	TRBV4-1	TRBJ1-3	TGCGCCAGCAGCCAACAGCCCCAGGGGGCCGATTCTGGAAACACCATATATTTT	CASSQQPQGADSGNTIYF
NA	NA	TRBV28	TRBJ1-6	TGTGCCAGCAGTTTTAGCATAGCACCCCTCCACTTT	CASSFSIAPLHF
NA	NA	TRBV11-3	TRBJ1-1	TGTGCCAGCAGCGTAGGCGCCGGGACTCAAGCTTTCTTT	CASSVGAGTQAFF
many	NA	TRBV30	TRBJ1-1	TGTGCCTGGAGTGTACTCCGGTACGCTTTCTTT	CAWSVLRYAFF
NA	TRBD1	TRBV28	TRBJ2-1	TGTGCAAGCAGTAAGCTATGGGACAGCTCCACCCTCACCCATGAGCAGTTCTTC	CASSKLWDSSTLTHEQFF
many	TRBD2	TRBV20-1	TRBJ2-3	TGCAGTGCTGAAGCCCGTAGCGGGTTAAGCACAGATACGCAGTATTTT	CSAEARSGLSTDTQYF
once	NA	TRBV7-8	TRBJ1-2	TGTGCCAGCAGCTTACAGGGGCGCTTTTCTAACTATGGCTACACCTTC	CASSLQGRFSNYGYTF
many	NA	TRBV3-1	TRBJ1-6	TGTGCCAGCGGCCTCCTGGGGGCCCTCCACTTT	CASGLLGALHF
medium-sized	TRBD1	TRBV2	TRBJ1-5	TGTGCCAGCAGTGAACTGGGGACAGGGAGGCAGCCCCAGCATTTT	CASSELGTGRQPQHF
many	NA	TRBV12-3/TRBV12-4	TRBJ1-6	TGTGCCAGTAGACGGGTAAATTCACCCCTCCACTTT	CASRRVNSPLHF
once	NA	TRBV7-6	TRBJ2-2	TGTGCCAGCATCTTAGTATTTTCGATGGATACCGGGGAGCTGTTTTTT	CASILVFSMDTGELFF
NA	NA	TRBV20-1	TRBJ1-2	TGCAGTGCTAAAGACCCACATGGGACTGACTATGGCTACACCTTC	CSAKDPHGTDYGYTF
medium-sized	TRBD1	TRBV6-5	TRBJ1-6	TGTGCCAGCAGTTACGACGACAGGGGTGATTCACCCCTCCACTTT	CASSYDDRGDSPLHF
medium-sized	TRBD2	TRBV20-1	TRBJ2-7	TGCAGTGCTAGAGATGCCGGACTAGCGCGAACCTACGAGCAGTACTTC	CSARDAGLARTYEQYF
many	TRBD2	TRBV30	TRBJ2-3	TGTGCCTGCTCCGGGGGCGGGGGGGCCTATGATACGCAGTATTTT	CACSGGGGAYDTQYF
many	NA	TRBV12-3/TRBV12-4	TRBJ1-2	TGTGCCAGCAGGCCCTCGATAAGGGGGGGCTACACCTTC	CASRPSIRGGYTF
NA	NA	TRBV5-1	TRBJ2-2	TGCGCCAGCAGCTTGGATTACAGGGAAGCCGGGGAGCTGTTTTTT	CASSLDYREAGELFF
many	TRBD1	TRBV30	TRBJ1-5	TGTGCCTGGAGTGAGGGGAGTGGGACAGTTAGCAATCAGCCCCAGCATTTT	CAWSEGSGTVSNQPQHF
many	TRBD2	TRBV6-1	TRBJ2-5	TGTGCCAGCACTAGCGGGGGGGCCGGAGAGACCCAGTACTTC	CASTSGGAGETQYF
many	TRBD1	TRBV30	TRBJ2-2	TGTGCCTGGGACAGGGTGGGGACCGGGGAGCTGTTTTTT	CAWDRVGTGELFF
NA	TRBD2	TRBV6-1	TRBJ2-1	TGTGCCAGCAGTGAACTTGGGTCTAGCGGGGGGGCTTCGGATGAGCAGTTCTTC	CASSELGSSGGASDEQFF
many	TRBD2	TRBV11-1	TRBJ2-3	TGTGCCAGCAGCTTAACCCCGGGTAGCGGGAGTTTGGATACGCAGTATTTT	CASSLTPGSGSLDTQYF
many	TRBD1	TRBV18	TRBJ2-7	TGTGCCAGCTCACCATTGGGCGGCGGGGACAGGGGCTTCTACGAGCAGTACTTC	CASSPLGGGDRGFYEQYF
many	NA	TRBV30	TRBJ1-3	TGTGCCTGGAGTGTAGGGGGCTCTGGAAACACCATATATTTT	CAWSVGGSGNTIYF
many	TRBD1	TRBV6-7	TRBJ2-2	TGTGCCAGCAACTCGGGACAGGGTCTCGGCGGGGAGCTGTTTTTT	CASNSGQGLGGELFF
NA	TRBD2	TRBV28	TRBJ2-7	TGTGCCAGCAGTACTTTCGGGAGGGCCTGGTACGAGCAGTACTTC	CASSTFGRAWYEQYF
few	NA	TRBV12-3/TRBV12-4	TRBJ2-5	TGTGCCAGCAGTTTGGTTAGCCCGCAGACCCAGTACTTC	CASSLVSPQTQYF
many	TRBD1	TRBV9	TRBJ1-5	TGTGCCAGCAGCGTAGAGGGGGCGCGCAATCAGCCCCAGCATTTT	CASSVEGARNQPQHF
medium-sized	NA	TRBV19	TRBJ1-2	TGTGCCAGTACCATACAGGGTCCCTATGGCTACACCTTC	CASTIQGPYGYTF
few	TRBD1	TRBV6-4	TRBJ1-2	TGTGCCAGCAGGGGGGTGACAGGGGGACGCTATGGCTACACCTTC	CASRGVTGGRYGYTF